The rows below give T cell receptor beta chains drawn from one sample of a study of blood T cell repertoires in COVID-19. Method: immunoSEQ multiplex PCR; TCRdb's copy keeps in-frame clones and lacks some. The sample records approximately 150,000 clones, 80% to 90% being singletons. Sequencing was performed on peripheral blood. Receptors originate from a young man with COVID-19, enrolled during active disease. Both conserved end residues are part of each CDR3. D genes are given only for firm matches. A row's size may be missing; if present it is once, few, many or a size class.

abundance | v_gene | d_gene | CDR3aa
NA | TRBV28 | NA | CASSLGDTTNTEAFF
NA | TRBV7-8 | TRBD2 | CASSLAIRRGLGIAGEHEQYF
NA | TRBV19 | NA | CASIERGTEAFF
NA | TRBV28 | TRBD1 | CASSPIWGGQGARNTDTQYF
NA | TRBV7-6 | TRBD2 | CASSLAGGSGRGTQYF
once | TRBV7-2 | NA | CASSLVLGLRNTIYF
NA | TRBV19 | NA | CASSGAGTKEKLFF
NA | TRBV27 | NA | CASSWGREQFF
NA | TRBV7-2 | TRBD1 | CASSFGTVYSGANVLTF
NA | TRBV21-1 | NA | CASSKARGLAYEQYF
NA | TRBV5-1 | TRBD1 | CASSLLNRGSREQFF
NA | TRBV19 | NA | CASTPLKRGVRTEAFF
NA | TRBV7-3 | TRBD1 | CASSVQGARDTEAFF
NA | TRBV11-3 | TRBD2 | CASSPGLAVQETQYF
NA | TRBV5-4 | NA | CASSREGSAIYF
NA | TRBV12-3/TRBV12-4 | NA | CASSPGNQPQHF
NA | TRBV28 | TRBD1 | CASSLWGDRLNTEAFF
NA | TRBV5-1 | TRBD2 | CASSLRGLAGGLSSYNEQFF
NA | TRBV4-2 | TRBD2 | CASSLTGLAGGQYF
NA | TRBV9 | NA | CASSVGSLATSGANVLTF
NA | TRBV5-4 | NA | CASSLDRVGNTIYF
NA | TRBV6-5 | NA | CASSYSPGREFYGYTF
NA | TRBV25-1 | TRBD1 | CASRGLLAGGEQYF
NA | TRBV29-1 | NA | CSVDPKLTYTF
NA | TRBV4-3 | TRBD2 | CASSQDRRGRETQYF
NA | TRBV19 | TRBD1 | CASSLGQGFAYEQFF
once | TRBV28 | TRBD2 | CASSFGTSGRVTQYF
NA | TRBV5-4 | NA | CASSLVQGSPEAFF
NA | TRBV7-9 | TRBD2 | CASSPRTSGREETQYF
NA | TRBV6-2/TRBV6-3 | NA | CASSGHRDTTYEQYF
NA | TRBV24-1 | NA | CATSGPGVETDTQYF
few | TRBV7-9 | NA | CASSFHTSSYEQYF
NA | TRBV7-8 | NA | CASSSRTATYNSPLHF
NA | TRBV27 | TRBD1 | CASSLRQGVSGYTF
NA | TRBV7-6 | NA | CASSVRQNTEAFF
NA | TRBV13 | TRBD1 | CASSLFGDRRSYNEQFF
NA | TRBV27 | TRBD1 | CASTRQGYNEQFF
NA | TRBV9 | NA | CASSDGLSSYNEQFF